This TCR beta chain originates from a study of T cells in Graves' hyperthyroidism and ophthalmopathy. Study summary: Peripheral blood collection took place at initial diagnosis, before any treatment.

There are many counts of this clonotype. Amplified TCR beta CDR3 regions came from RNA transcripts. Initially, a first-round RT-PCR of the TCR CDR3 employed the HTBI primer set. TCRdb processed the multiplex PCR reads anew with MiXCR; each CDR3 protein has one entry. Altogether more than 300,000 distinct CDR3 sequences are present, 13% being singletons, with the ten largest covering 9.2%. The germline CDR1 and CDR2 sequences are ENHRY and SYGVKD. V lost 5 bases and J 2 bases, leaving 3 bases between the germline ends. The CDR3 is made up of 11 amino acids. V and J are TRBV10-3 and TRBJ2-5; D unresolved. This receptor was taken from a woman aged 18-29 years with Graves' hyperthyroidism. The specimen sequenced was blood. CDR3 nucleotides: TGTGCCATCAGTACACAAGAGACCCAGTACTTC. Residues: CAISTQETQYF.